This entry lists 19 T cell receptor beta chains sequenced from one sample in a study of T cells in Graves' hyperthyroidism and ophthalmopathy. TCR beta CDR3 sequences were amplified from RNA transcripts. HTBI primers were the set used in a first-round RT-PCR of the TCR CDR3. TCRdb recomputed calls from the multiplex PCR reads with MiXCR, one row per CDR3 protein. The repertoire includes 300,000 to 450,000 distinct CDR3 sequences, roughly 14% of them detected once, and approximately 30% sits in the top ten. Sequenced: blood. The receptor source for this set is a woman aged 18 to 35 with Graves' hyperthyroidism that later progressed to Graves' ophthalmopathy.

For this clonotype: This may arise from a read error, as a much more abundant clone is one base away. V is TRBV18 and J is TRBJ1-5, with D possibly being TRBD1 (5 bases). V was clipped by 3 bases and J by 5 bases, with 8 bases between them. CDR1 is KGHSH, CDR2 LQKENI, per germline. The CDR3 covers 13 residues. CDR3 loop: CASSPGVDQPQHF. For the CDR3, the DNA is TGTGCCAGCTCACCGGGGGTCGATCAGCCCCAGCATTTT.

The rearrangement joins TRBV27 to TRBJ2-1, with 7 nucleotides matching TRBD2. The CDR3 runs to 14 residues. CDR1 is MNHEY and CDR2 is SMNVEV in the germline V gene (reference sequence). J gave up 7 bases and V 6 bases, and 9 bases lay outside the gene matches. CDR3 coding DNA: TGTGCCAGCAGCCGGGGAGGGAGATCAAATGAGCAGTTCTTC. This sequence encodes CASSRGGRSNEQFF.

The sample holds a few counts of this clonotype. The chain links TRBV7-2 to TRBJ1-3; D is undetermined. Trimming took 1 base from V and 8 from J, leaving 3 bases between them. From germline, CDR1 is SGHTA and CDR2 FQGNSA. CDR3 length: 11 amino acids. The CDR3 here is CASSLGYTIYF. CDR3 nucleotide sequence: TGTGCCAGCAGCTTAGGTTACACCATATATTTT.

The rearrangement links TRBV7-9 to TRBJ2-5; 14 bases line up with TRBD2. The ends lost 5 bases at V and 4 bases at J; junction bases unmatched: 9. This CDR3 is built from 17 residues. Per germline, CDR1 SEHNR and CDR2 FQNEAQ (reference sequence). The CDR3 DNA reads TGTGCCAGCAGCCACCCACGGACTAGCGGGAGGCGAGAGACCCAGTACTTC. This sequence encodes CASSHPRTSGRRETQYF.

The table lists this clonotype with many counts. The V gene is TRBV7-2, the J gene TRBJ2-7, with 10 bases identical to TRBD2. Germline CDR1 SGHTA, CDR2 FQGNSA. The CDR3 has 14 residues. With 7 bases clipped from V and 3 bases from J, the junction kept 6 bases outside the gene matches. The CDR3 DNA sequence: TGTGCCAGCACCAGACTAGCGGGTCGCTACGAGCAGTACTTC. This translates into CASTRLAGRYEQYF.

This clonotype showed up many times. The V and J genes are TRBV3-1 and TRBJ2-3; TRBD2 matches at 14 bases. The CDR3 extends over 16 amino acids. Germline V gene data show CDR1 as LGHDT and CDR2 as YNNKEL (reference sequence). Trimming at V came to 3 bases and at J to 3 bases, leaving 2 bases not matched to a gene. CDR3 amino acids: CASSQGLAGATDTQYF. CDR3 nucleotide sequence: TGTGCCAGCAGCCAGGGACTAGCGGGAGCAACAGATACGCAGTATTTT.

Turning to this clonotype: Just one base apart from a much larger clone, this may be a read error. Because it lacks the conserved phenylalanine or tryptophan at the end, this CDR3 is likely a read error. The chain joins TRBV28 to TRBJ2-7, with no clear D. V lost 6 bases and J 2 bases, leaving 14 bases between the germline ends. This CDR3 spans 14 amino acids. Germline loops: CDR1 MDHEN, CDR2 SYDVKM. The CDR3 coding sequence is TGTGCCAGCAGGCCGGTTCCTGTGGCCTACGAGCAGTACCTC. As protein: CASRPVPVAYEQYL.

Many counts were recorded for this clonotype. The rearrangement uses TRBV6-5 and TRBJ2-1; 9 bases map to TRBD1. With 0 bases clipped from V and 2 bases from J, the junction kept 8 bases outside the gene matches. Per germline, CDR1 MNHEY and CDR2 SVGAGI. This CDR3 region has 18 residues. The CDR3 DNA follows: TGTGCCAGCAGTTACTCGAGTCGGGACAGGGAGCCCTACAATGAGCAGTTCTTC. Translating it yields CASSYSSRDREPYNEQFF.

The chain carries TRBV4-1 and TRBJ2-7; D unresolved. Deletions cut 0 bases from V and 4 bases from J, with 16 bases between. The V gene's germline CDR1 is MGHRA and CDR2 YSYEKL. The CDR3 extends over 16 amino acids. The CDR3 region is CASSQEAWQAIYEQYF. DNA of the CDR3: TGCGCCAGCAGCCAAGAAGCGTGGCAGGCTATATACGAGCAGTACTTC.

The chain is built from TRBV15 and TRBJ2-1; a weak D match, TRBD1 (6 bases). The ends were cut back, 9 bases at V and 8 bases at J, with 26 bases in the middle. The CDR3 spans 16 residues. Per germline, CDR1 LNHNV and CDR2 YYDKDF (reference sequence). The CDR3: CATSKESGLGHHEQFF. CDR3 coding DNA: TGTGCCACTTCTAAGGAAAGCGGCCTGGGACATCATGAGCAGTTCTTC.

This clonotype was found many times. This chain connects TRBV10-3 to TRBJ2-1; D perhaps matches TRBD1 (5 bases). Trimming shortened V by 4 bases and J by 5 bases, and 9 bases separated the two germline ends. CDR1 is ENHRY and CDR2 is SYGVKD in the germline V gene. The CDR3 loop spans 13 amino acids. CDR3 in amino acids: CAISGGADNEQFF. For the CDR3, the DNA is TGTGCCATCAGTGGTGGGGCCGACAATGAGCAGTTCTTC.

Note on this clonotype: Possible read error: a much larger clone is one base away. The rearrangement joins TRBV20-1 to TRBJ2-7; 7 nucleotides align to TRBD1. CDR1 is DFQATT and CDR2 is SNEGSKA in the germline V gene (reference sequence). V shed 1 base and J 6 bases; nucleotides not matched to a gene: 15. The CDR3 is made up of 16 amino acids. The CDR3 here is CSARARAGGRKCEQYF. CDR3 in DNA: TGCAGTGCTAGAGCACGGGCAGGGGGTCGGAAGTGCGAGCAGTACTTC.

The V gene is TRBV10-3, the J gene TRBJ1-3; no firm D call. Per germline, CDR1 ENHRY and CDR2 SYGVKD. CDR3 size: 14 residues. The V end was cut by 4 bases, the J end by 1 base, with 8 bases between. CDR3 in amino acids: CAISGAESGNTIYF. CDR3 in DNA: TGTGCCATCAGTGGGGCAGAGTCTGGAAACACCATATATTTT.

The CDR3: CASSEAAGPPYEQYF. The CDR3 nucleotides are TGTGCCAGCAGTGAAGCGGCCGGACCCCCCTACGAGCAGTACTTC. This rearrangement joins TRBV2 to TRBJ2-7; D is unresolved. V was cut by 0 bases and J by 2 bases, with 11 bases left in between. CDR1 is SNHLY, CDR2 FYNNEI, per germline. The CDR3 loop spans 15 amino acids.

A few counts support this clonotype. The chain uses TRBV28 and TRBJ2-5; D not resolved. Per germline, CDR1 MDHEN and CDR2 SYDVKM. V lost 3 bases and J 6 bases, leaving 5 bases between the germline ends. The CDR3 runs 11 residues. The CDR3 DNA sequence: TGTGCCAGCAGTTTGAGGCAGACCCAGTACTTC. Translation: CASSLRQTQYF. The full variable domain, with the rest looked up from reference TRBV28 and TRBJ2-5, is DVKVTQSSRYLVKRTGEKVFLECVQDMDHENMFWYRQDPGLGLRLIYFSYDVKMKEKGDIPEGYSVSREKKERFSLILESASTNQTSMYLCASSLRQTQYFGPGTRLLVL.

The gene calls are TRBV4-3 and TRBJ2-3; D not certain. V gave up 0 bases and J gave up 0 bases, with 7 bases separating them. The CDR3 consists of 15 residues. From germline, CDR1 is LGHNA and CDR2 YSLEER. As DNA, the CDR3 is TGCGCCAGCAGCCAAGATGGCCGGAGCACAGATACGCAGTATTTT. Protein product: CASSQDGRSTDTQYF.

This rearrangement joins TRBV5-1 to TRBJ1-4, with a possible D match to TRBD1 (5 bases). The V gene lost 0 bases and the J gene lost 8 bases, with 11 bases spanning the gap. CDR3 length equals 14 residues. Germline CDR1 and CDR2: SGHRS and YFSETQ. CDR3 sequence reads: CASSLGQGDEKLFF. CDR3 DNA sequence: TGCGCCAGCAGCTTGGGGCAGGGCGACGAAAAACTGTTTTTT. The variable domain in full, completed from reference TRBV5-1 and TRBJ1-4, reads KAGVTQTPRYLIKTRGQQVTLSCSPISGHRSVSWYQQTPGQGLQFLFEYFSETQRNKGNFPGRFSGRQFSNSRSEMNVSTLELGDSALYLCASSLGQGDEKLFFGSGTQLSVL.

This clonotype was found many times. The gene calls are TRBV20-1 and TRBJ1-5; D is undetermined. Germline V gene data show CDR1 as DFQATT and CDR2 as SNEGSKA (reference sequence). The CDR3 spans 12 residues. Trimming shortened V by 3 bases and J by 7 bases, and 10 bases separated the two germline ends. CDR3 bases: TGCAGTGCTAGTGCGGGAGAGCAGCCCCAGCATTTT. Amino acids: CSASAGEQPQHF.

This clonotype has ten or more counts. The chain combines TRBV18 with TRBJ2-3; TRBD2 agrees at 7 bases. J lost 0 bases, V lost 1 base, and 7 bases had no gene match. This CDR3 spans 17 amino acids. Germline V gene lookup returns CDR1 KGHSH and CDR2 LQKENI. The CDR3 spells CASSPQRLAASTDTQYF. CDR3 DNA sequence: TGTGCCAGCTCACCACAAAGACTAGCAGCTAGCACAGATACGCAGTATTTT.